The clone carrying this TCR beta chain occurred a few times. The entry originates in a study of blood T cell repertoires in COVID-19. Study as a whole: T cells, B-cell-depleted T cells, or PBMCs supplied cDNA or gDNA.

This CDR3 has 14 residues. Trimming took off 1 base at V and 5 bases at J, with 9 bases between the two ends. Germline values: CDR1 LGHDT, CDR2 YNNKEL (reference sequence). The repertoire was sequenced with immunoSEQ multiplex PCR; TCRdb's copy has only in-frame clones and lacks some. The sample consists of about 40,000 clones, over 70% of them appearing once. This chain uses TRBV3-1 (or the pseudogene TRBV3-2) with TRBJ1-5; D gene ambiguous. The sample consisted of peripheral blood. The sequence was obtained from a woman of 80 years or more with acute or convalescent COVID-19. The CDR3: CASSQVFEDQPQHF. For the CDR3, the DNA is TGTGCCAGCAGCCAAGTGTTTGAGGATCAGCCCCAGCATTTT.